The 18 T cell receptor beta chains below were found in one sample sequenced in a study of control samples from healthy donors and cancer patients. Repertoires were generated with immunoSEQ multiplex PCR, while TCRdb's copy carries only in-frame clones and drops some. The repertoire has about 95,000 clones, about 87% of them found once; the top ten carry about 15%. The specimen was blood. These TCRs come from a woman between 70 and 85 years old in good health.

The chain uses TRBV15 and TRBJ1-5, with a tentative D call TRBD1 (5 bases). The CDR3 is made up of 16 amino acids. The ends were cut back, 4 bases at V and 0 bases at J, with 13 bases in the middle. Germline CDR1 is LNHNV and CDR2 is YYDKDF (reference sequence). The CDR3 loop is CATSKLGDYSNQPQHF. The CDR3 DNA follows: TGTGCCACCAGCAAGTTAGGGGACTATAGCAATCAGCCCCAGCATTTT. Full variable domain (outside the CDR3, taken from reference TRBV15 and TRBJ1-5): DAMVIQNPRYQVTQFGKPVTLSCSQTLNHNVMYWYQQKSSQAPKLLFHYYDKDFNNEADTPDNFQSRRPNTSFCFLDIRSPGLGDTAMYLCATSKLGDYSNQPQHFGDGTRLSIL.

The chain combines TRBV5-8 with TRBJ2-7; tentatively, D is TRBD1 (6 bases). The V end lost 2 bases, the J end lost 6 bases, and 9 bases lay between the germline ends. This CDR3 has 12 residues. From germline, CDR1 is SGHTS and CDR2 YDEGEE. The CDR3 protein is CASSFLGAEQYF. In DNA, the CDR3 is TGTGCCAGCAGCTTTCTGGGGGCCGAGCAGTACTTC. The whole variable domain, remainder taken from reference TRBV5-8 and TRBJ2-7, is EAGVTQSPTHLIKTRGQQATLRCSPISGHTSVYWYQQALGLGLQFLLWYDEGEERNRGNFPPRFSGRQFPNYSSELNVNALELEDSALYLCASSFLGAEQYFGPGTRLTVT.

This CDR3 reads CSARAYEQYF. The DNA of the CDR3 is TGCAGTGCTAGAGCGTACGAGCAGTACTTC. J is TRBJ2-7 and V is TRBV20-1; D remains unclear. Trimming took off 1 base at V and 4 bases at J, with 2 bases between the two ends. The CDR3 is 10 residues long. The germline gives CDR1 DFQATT, CDR2 SNEGSKA (reference sequence).

The CDR3 nucleotides read TGTGCCAGCAGTTTCTCCGGACAGGGTAACACTGAAGCTTTCTTT. Amino acids: CASSFSGQGNTEAFF. The chain carries TRBV28 and TRBJ1-1, with 8 bases identical to TRBD1. J lost 2 bases, V lost 3 bases, and 5 bases had no gene match. Germline CDR1 reads MDHEN; CDR2 reads SYDVKM. The CDR3 is made up of 15 amino acids.

V is TRBV6-5 and J is TRBJ2-5; D unclear. Germline CDR1 MNHEY, CDR2 SVGAGI. CDR3 size: 13 residues. Deletions cut 6 bases from V and 3 bases from J, with 11 bases between. The CDR3 region is CASSGYRKETQYF. In nucleotides, the CDR3 is TGTGCCAGCAGCGGCTACAGAAAAGAGACCCAGTACTTC.

This rearrangement joins TRBV4-2 to TRBJ2-1; 14 positions match TRBD2. With 4 bases clipped from V and 0 bases from J, the junction kept 2 bases outside the gene matches. The CDR3 runs 17 residues. Germline assignment: CDR1 LGHNA and CDR2 YNFKEQ. Here the CDR3 DNA reads TGTGCCAGCAGCCCCGGGACTAGCGGGAGCTCCTACAATGAGCAGTTCTTC. As protein: CASSPGTSGSSYNEQFF.

This chain uses TRBV5-1 with TRBJ2-3; D is ambiguous. Trimming left V 1 base short and J 3 bases short, with 12 bases between. This CDR3 spans 15 amino acids. Per germline, CDR1 SGHRS and CDR2 YFSETQ. The CDR3 DNA reads as TGCGCCAGCAGCTTGCAGAGGTCACAGACAGATACGCAGTATTTT. As protein: CASSLQRSQTDTQYF.

The chain employs TRBV4-3 and TRBJ2-3; D remains ambiguous. Germline CDR1 and CDR2: LGHNA and YSLEER. V shed 0 bases and J shed 3 bases, with 7 bases lying between them. The CDR3 runs to 14 residues. CDR3 protein: CASSQDPRTDTQYF. CDR3 nucleotide sequence: TGCGCCAGCAGCCAAGATCCCCGGACAGATACGCAGTATTTT.

This clone has just one count. The chain has TRBV7-9 and TRBJ1-1, with D possibly being TRBD1 (6 bases). CDR1 SEHNR and CDR2 FQNEAQ come from the germline V gene (reference sequence). There are 15 residues in the CDR3. Trimming took off 6 bases at V and 0 bases at J, with 14 bases between the two ends. Here the CDR3 reads CASRIQGTMNTEAFF. The CDR3 DNA sequence: TGTGCCAGCAGGATACAGGGAACGATGAACACTGAAGCTTTCTTT.

This rearrangement joins TRBV18 to TRBJ2-3; tentative D call: TRBD2 (6 bases). This CDR3 has 19 amino acids. Trimming took off 1 base at V and 2 bases at J, with 22 bases between the two ends. Germline lookup yields CDR1 KGHSH and CDR2 LQKENI. For the CDR3, the DNA is TGTGCCAGCTCACCACTCCCTATCCTAGGGGACTTGGCCACAGATACGCAGTATTTT. Translating it yields CASSPLPILGDLATDTQYF.

This chain links TRBV6-2 or TRBV6-3 with TRBJ2-1, with 8 nucleotides matching TRBD2. The junction had 7 bases not matched to a gene; V was cut back by 0 bases and J by 6 bases. CDR1 and CDR2 from the germline V gene are MNHEY and SVGEGT. The CDR3 consists of 16 residues. The CDR3 nucleotides are TGTGCCAGCAGTTACTCTGGCGGGAGGTTAGTCAATGAGCAGTTCTTC. Its translation: CASSYSGGRLVNEQFF.

V is TRBV6-2 or TRBV6-3 and J is TRBJ1-2, with TRBD1 matching over 7 bases. J was trimmed by 4 bases and V by 5 bases; bases with no gene match: 7. CDR1 and CDR2 (germline): MNHEY, SVGEGT. This CDR3 is built from 14 residues. Written as DNA, the CDR3 is TGTGCCAGCAGTCTGACGACAGGGTCCTATGGCTACACCTTC. Encoded protein: CASSLTTGSYGYTF.

This clone appeared a few times. The chain uses TRBV15 and TRBJ1-1, with D tentatively TRBD1 (6 bases). Germline values: CDR1 LNHNV, CDR2 YYDKDF (reference sequence). There are 15 residues in the CDR3. The germline V and J ends were trimmed by 0 bases and 1 base, with 9 bases remaining between them. CDR3 sequence (DNA): TGTGCCACCAGCAGAGAGGCCAGGGGGAACACTGAAGCTTTCTTT. Protein product: CATSREARGNTEAFF.

The chain uses TRBV11-3 and TRBJ1-2; D is perhaps TRBD1 (5 bases). The V gene's germline CDR1 is SGHNT and CDR2 YENEEA. This CDR3 is 12 amino acids long. The V and J ends lost 5 bases and 5 bases respectively, with 9 bases between them. CDR3 sequence: CASSAGGYGYTF. The CDR3 DNA sequence: TGTGCCAGCAGCGCGGGGGGGTATGGCTACACCTTC. The full variable domain, completed using reference TRBV11-3 and TRBJ1-2, is EAGVVQSPRYKIIEKKQPVAFWCNPISGHNTLYWYLQNLGQGPELLIRYENEEAVDDSQLPKDRFSAERLKGVDSTLKIQPAELGDSAVYLCASSAGGYGYTFGSGTRLTVV.

This chain uses TRBV5-1 with TRBJ2-5; 8 positions agree with TRBD2. In germline, CDR1 is SGHRS, CDR2 YFSETQ. The CDR3 length is 15 residues. Losses at the gene ends were 4 bases for V and 3 bases for J; bases not matched to a gene: 8. CDR3 amino acids: CASSITGTRKETQYF. The CDR3 bases are TGCGCCAGCAGCATAACCGGGACTAGAAAAGAGACCCAGTACTTC.

The gene calls are TRBV28 and TRBJ1-5; perhaps TRBD1 as D (5 bases). Germline CDR1 is MDHEN and CDR2 is SYDVKM. The CDR3 sequence is 15 residues long. V was clipped by 6 bases and J by 0 bases, with 12 bases between them. CDR3 protein: CASRLGTDSNQPQHF. Written as DNA, the CDR3 is TGTGCCAGCAGGCTTGGGACGGATAGCAATCAGCCCCAGCATTTT. The variable domain in full, completed from reference TRBV28 and TRBJ1-5, reads DVKVTQSSRYLVKRTGEKVFLECVQDMDHENMFWYRQDPGLGLRLIYFSYDVKMKEKGDIPEGYSVSREKKERFSLILESASTNQTSMYLCASRLGTDSNQPQHFGDGTRLSIL.

This rearrangement joins TRBV3-1 (or the pseudogene TRBV3-2) to TRBJ2-7; 7 nucleotides match TRBD2. The CDR3 spans 15 residues. The V and J ends lost 3 bases and 0 bases, in that order; junction bases with no gene match: 5. Germline values: CDR1 LGHDT, CDR2 YNNKEL (reference sequence). CDR3 sequence: CASSHQRGHSYEQYF. The CDR3 DNA reads TGTGCCAGCAGCCATCAGCGGGGTCACTCCTACGAGCAGTACTTC.

This chain uses TRBV6-5 with TRBJ1-5; no reliable D call. CDR1 MNHEY and CDR2 SVGAGI come from the germline V gene. Trimming took off 7 bases at V and 2 bases at J, with 9 bases between the two ends. The CDR3 is 13 amino acids. CDR3 DNA sequence: TGTGCCAGCACTAGGGAGCGCAATCAGCCCCAGCATTTT. Its translation is CASTRERNQPQHF.